This TCR beta chain was identified in a study of T cells after posttransplantation cyclophosphamide. Study-wide findings and caveats: Blood and skin or GI T cell repertoires showed limited TRB overlap.

Peripheral blood was collected from the related graft donor on the marrow donation day. Trimming took 4 bases from V and 1 from J, leaving 7 bases between them. The CDR3 is 13 residues long. Germline CDR1 and CDR2: SGHTA and FQGTGA. This clone occurred many times. Its antigen is undetermined. The data were produced by immunoSEQ multiplex PCR, yet TCRdb's version contains in-frame clones alone and is incomplete. This sample carries under 25,000 clones and no singletons, and 6.6% goes to the top ten. The sequencing sample was made of PBMCs. The TCR comes from a woman in her sixties or seventies in good health, CMV-negative, and a related stem cell transplant donor. The chain carries TRBV7-3 and TRBJ1-1; D is uncertain. The CDR3 protein is CASSSHKNTEAFF. The CDR3 nucleotides read TGTGCCAGCAGCTCGCACAAGAACACTGAAGCTTTCTTT.